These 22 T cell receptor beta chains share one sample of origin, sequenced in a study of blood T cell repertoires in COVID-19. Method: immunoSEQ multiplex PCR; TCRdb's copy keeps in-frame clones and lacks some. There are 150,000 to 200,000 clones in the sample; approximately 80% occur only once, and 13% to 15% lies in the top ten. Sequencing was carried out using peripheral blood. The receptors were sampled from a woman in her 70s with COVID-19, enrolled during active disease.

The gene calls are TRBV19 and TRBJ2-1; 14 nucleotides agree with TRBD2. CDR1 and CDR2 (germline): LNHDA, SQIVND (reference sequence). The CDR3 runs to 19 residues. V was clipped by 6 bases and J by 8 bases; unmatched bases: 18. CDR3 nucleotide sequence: TGTGCCAGTAGACGAACCCCGGGACTAGCGGGAGTCGGCATGCATGAGCAGTTCTTC. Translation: CASRRTPGLAGVGMHEQFF.

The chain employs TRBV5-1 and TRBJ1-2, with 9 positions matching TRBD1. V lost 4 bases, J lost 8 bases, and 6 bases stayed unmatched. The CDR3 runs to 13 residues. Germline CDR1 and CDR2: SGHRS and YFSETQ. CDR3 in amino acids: CASSPGQGGGYTF. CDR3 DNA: TGCGCCAGCAGCCCGGGACAGGGTGGCGGCTACACCTTC. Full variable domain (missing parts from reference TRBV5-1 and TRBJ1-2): KAGVTQTPRYLIKTRGQQVTLSCSPISGHRSVSWYQQTPGQGLQFLFEYFSETQRNKGNFPGRFSGRQFSNSRSEMNVSTLELGDSALYLCASSPGQGGGYTFGSGTRLTVV.

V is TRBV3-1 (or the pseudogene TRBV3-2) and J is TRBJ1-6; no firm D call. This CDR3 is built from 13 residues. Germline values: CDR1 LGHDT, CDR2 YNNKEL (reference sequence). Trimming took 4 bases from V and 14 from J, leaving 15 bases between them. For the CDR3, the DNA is TGTGCCAGCAGCCCGCGGCGCGGTCTAACCCTCCACTTT. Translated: CASSPRRGLTLHF.

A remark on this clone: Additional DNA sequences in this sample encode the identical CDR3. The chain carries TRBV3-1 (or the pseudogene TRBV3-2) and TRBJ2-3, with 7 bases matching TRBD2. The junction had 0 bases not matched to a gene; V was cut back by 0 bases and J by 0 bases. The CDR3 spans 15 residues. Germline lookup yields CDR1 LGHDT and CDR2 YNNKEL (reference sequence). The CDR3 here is CASSQDGGSTDTQYF. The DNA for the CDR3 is TGTGCCAGCAGCCAAGACGGGGGGAGCACAGATACGCAGTATTTT.

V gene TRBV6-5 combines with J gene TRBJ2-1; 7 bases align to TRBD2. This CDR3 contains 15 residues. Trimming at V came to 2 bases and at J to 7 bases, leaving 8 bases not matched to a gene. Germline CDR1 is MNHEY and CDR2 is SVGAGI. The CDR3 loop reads CASSYVAGVENEQFF. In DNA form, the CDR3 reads TGTGCCAGCAGTTACGTGGCGGGAGTCGAAAATGAGCAGTTCTTC.

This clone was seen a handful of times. CDR3 in amino acids: CATSKGQHPDTEAFF. CDR3 nucleotides: TGTGCCACCAGCAAGGGGCAGCACCCGGACACTGAAGCTTTCTTT. The genes are TRBV15 and TRBJ1-1, with D maybe TRBD1 (5 bases). V was trimmed by 4 bases and J by 3 bases, leaving 15 bases between them. Germline assignment: CDR1 LNHNV and CDR2 YYDKDF (reference sequence). This CDR3 is built from 15 residues.

The CDR3 sequence is CASSLSSGRTFYEQYF. The CDR3 region has the DNA TGTGCCAGCAGCTTGTCAAGCGGGAGGACATTCTACGAGCAGTACTTC. V and J are TRBV5-6 and TRBJ2-7; 9 nucleotides line up with TRBD2. In germline, CDR1 is SGHDT, CDR2 YYEEEE. Unmatched junction bases numbered 8, after V lost 1 base and J lost 3 bases. The CDR3 sequence is 16 residues long.

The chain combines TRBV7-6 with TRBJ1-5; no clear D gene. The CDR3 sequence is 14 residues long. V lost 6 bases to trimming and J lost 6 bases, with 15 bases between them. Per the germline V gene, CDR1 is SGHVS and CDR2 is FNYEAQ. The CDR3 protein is CASSFNLGSQPQHF. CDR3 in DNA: TGTGCCAGCAGTTTCAATTTAGGGAGTCAGCCCCAGCATTTT.

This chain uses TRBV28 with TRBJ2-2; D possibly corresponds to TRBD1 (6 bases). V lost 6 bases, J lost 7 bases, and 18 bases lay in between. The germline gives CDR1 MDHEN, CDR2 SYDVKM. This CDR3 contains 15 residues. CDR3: CASRFGQIIGGELFF. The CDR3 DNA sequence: TGTGCCAGCAGGTTCGGACAGATCATTGGCGGGGAGCTGTTTTTT.

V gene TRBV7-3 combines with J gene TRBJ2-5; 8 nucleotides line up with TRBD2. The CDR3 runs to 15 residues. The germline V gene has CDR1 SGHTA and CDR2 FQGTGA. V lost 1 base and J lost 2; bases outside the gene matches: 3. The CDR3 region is CASSLMAGGQETQYF. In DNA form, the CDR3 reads TGTGCCAGCAGCTTAATGGCGGGGGGACAAGAGACCCAGTACTTC.

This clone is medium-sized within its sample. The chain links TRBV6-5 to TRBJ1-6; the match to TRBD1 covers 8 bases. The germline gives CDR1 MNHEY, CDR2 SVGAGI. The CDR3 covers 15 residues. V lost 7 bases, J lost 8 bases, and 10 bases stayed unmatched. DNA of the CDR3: TGTGCCAGCACCGAAACTCAGGGGGCGTATTCACCCCTCCACTTT. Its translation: CASTETQGAYSPLHF.

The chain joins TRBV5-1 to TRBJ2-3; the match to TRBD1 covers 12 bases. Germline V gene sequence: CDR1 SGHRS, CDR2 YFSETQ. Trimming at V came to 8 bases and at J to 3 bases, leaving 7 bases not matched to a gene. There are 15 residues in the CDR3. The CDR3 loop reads CASGTGGKITDTQYF. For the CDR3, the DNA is TGCGCCAGTGGGACAGGGGGCAAGATAACAGATACGCAGTATTTT.

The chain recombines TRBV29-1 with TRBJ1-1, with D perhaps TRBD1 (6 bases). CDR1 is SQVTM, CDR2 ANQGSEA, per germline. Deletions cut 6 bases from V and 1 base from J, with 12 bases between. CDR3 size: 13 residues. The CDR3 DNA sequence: TGCAGCGTGGCCCCGGACAGGAACACTGAAGCTTTCTTT. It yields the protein CSVAPDRNTEAFF.

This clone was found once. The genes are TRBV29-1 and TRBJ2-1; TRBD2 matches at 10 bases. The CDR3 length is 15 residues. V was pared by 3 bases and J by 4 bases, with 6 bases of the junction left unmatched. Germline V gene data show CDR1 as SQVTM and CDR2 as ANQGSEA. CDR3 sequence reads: CSVEERGGRYNEQFF. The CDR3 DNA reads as TGCAGCGTTGAGGAGCGGGGGGGCAGGTACAATGAGCAGTTCTTC.

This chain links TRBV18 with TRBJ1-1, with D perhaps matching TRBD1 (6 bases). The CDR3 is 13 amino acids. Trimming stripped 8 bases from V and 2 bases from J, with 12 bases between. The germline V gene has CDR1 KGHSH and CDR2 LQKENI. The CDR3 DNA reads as TGTGCCAGCGCTTTGGGGACAAACACTGAAGCTTTCTTT. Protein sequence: CASALGTNTEAFF.

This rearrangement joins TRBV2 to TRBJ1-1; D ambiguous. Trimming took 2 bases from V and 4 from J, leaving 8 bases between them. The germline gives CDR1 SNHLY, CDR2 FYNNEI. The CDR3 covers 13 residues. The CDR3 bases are TGTGCCAGCAGTGAAATCATGGCCACTGAAGCTTTCTTT. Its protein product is CASSEIMATEAFF.

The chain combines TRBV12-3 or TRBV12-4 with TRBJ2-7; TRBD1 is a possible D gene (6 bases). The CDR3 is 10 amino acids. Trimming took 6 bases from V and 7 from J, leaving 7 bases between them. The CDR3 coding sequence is TGTGCCAGCAGGGGGACAGAGCAGTACGTC. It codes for CASRGTEQYV.

CDR3 region: CASSPDSPKGNQPQHF. Written as DNA, the CDR3 is TGTGCCAGCAGCCCGGACAGCCCGAAGGGCAATCAGCCCCAGCATTTT. The V and J genes are TRBV7-9 and TRBJ1-5; tentative D call: TRBD1 (6 bases). Trimming took 5 bases from V and 2 from J, leaving 16 bases between them. CDR1 is SEHNR and CDR2 is FQNEAQ in the germline V gene (reference sequence). CDR3 length equals 16 residues.

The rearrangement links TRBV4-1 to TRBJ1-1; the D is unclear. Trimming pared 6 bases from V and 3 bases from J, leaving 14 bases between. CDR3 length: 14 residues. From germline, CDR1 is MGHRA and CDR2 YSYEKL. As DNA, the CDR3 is TGCGCCAGCAGTAGGGAGGCCCAGGACACTGAAGCTTTCTTT. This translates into CASSREAQDTEAFF.

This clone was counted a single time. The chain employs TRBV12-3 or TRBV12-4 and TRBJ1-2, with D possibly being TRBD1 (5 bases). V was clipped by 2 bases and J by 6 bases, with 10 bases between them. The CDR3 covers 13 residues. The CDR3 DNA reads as TGTGCCAGCAGTTTACTGGGGCCCGATGGCTACACCTTC. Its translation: CASSLLGPDGYTF.

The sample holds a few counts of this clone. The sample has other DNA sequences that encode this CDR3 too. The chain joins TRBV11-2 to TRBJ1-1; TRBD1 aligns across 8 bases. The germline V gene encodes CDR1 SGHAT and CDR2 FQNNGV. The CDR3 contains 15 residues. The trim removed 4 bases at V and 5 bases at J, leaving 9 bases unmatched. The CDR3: CASSSMTGVGTEAFF. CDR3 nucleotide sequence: TGTGCCAGCAGCTCGATGACAGGGGTGGGGACTGAAGCTTTCTTT. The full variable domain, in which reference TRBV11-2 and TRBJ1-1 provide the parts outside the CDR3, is EAGVAQSPRYKIIEKRQSVAFWCNPISGHATLYWYQQILGQGPKLLIQFQNNGVVDDSQLPKDRFSAERLKGVDSTLKIQPAKLEDSAVYLCASSSMTGVGTEAFFGQGTRLTVV.

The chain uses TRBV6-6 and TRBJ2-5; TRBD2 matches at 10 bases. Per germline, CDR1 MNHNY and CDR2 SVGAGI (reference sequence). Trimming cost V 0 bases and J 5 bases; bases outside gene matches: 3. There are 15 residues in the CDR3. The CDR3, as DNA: TGTGCCAGCAGTTACTCGGCTAGCGGGAGTGAGACCCAGTACTTC. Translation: CASSYSASGSETQYF.